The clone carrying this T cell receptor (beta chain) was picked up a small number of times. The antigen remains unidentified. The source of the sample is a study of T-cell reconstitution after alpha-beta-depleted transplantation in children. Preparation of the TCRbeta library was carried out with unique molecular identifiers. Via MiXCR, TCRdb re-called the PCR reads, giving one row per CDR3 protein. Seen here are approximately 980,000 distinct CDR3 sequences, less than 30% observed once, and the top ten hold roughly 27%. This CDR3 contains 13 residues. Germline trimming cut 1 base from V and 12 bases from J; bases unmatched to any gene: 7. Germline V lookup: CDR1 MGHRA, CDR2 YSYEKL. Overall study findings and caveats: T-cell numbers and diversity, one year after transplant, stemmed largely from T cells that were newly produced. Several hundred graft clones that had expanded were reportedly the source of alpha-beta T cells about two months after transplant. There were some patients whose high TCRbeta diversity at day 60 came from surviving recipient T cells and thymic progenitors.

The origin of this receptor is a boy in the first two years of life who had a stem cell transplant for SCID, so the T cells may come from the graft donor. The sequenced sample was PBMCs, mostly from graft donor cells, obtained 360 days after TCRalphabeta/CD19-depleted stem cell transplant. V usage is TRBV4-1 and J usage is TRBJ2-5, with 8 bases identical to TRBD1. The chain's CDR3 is CASSQVPDRGEYF. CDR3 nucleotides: TGCGCCAGCAGCCAAGTACCAGACAGGGGAGAGTACTTC.